These 25 T cell receptor beta chains were sequenced from one sample in a study of blood T cell repertoires in COVID-19. TCRdb keeps only in-frame clones here, not all; method: immunoSEQ multiplex PCR. This sample yields more than 350,000 clones, of which 88% are seen a single time; less than 1.5% belongs to the top ten. The material sequenced was PBMCs or T cells enriched from blood (not recorded which). Receptor source: a woman under 30 who had been exposed to COVID-19.

The chain employs TRBV7-9 and TRBJ2-2, with D perhaps TRBD2 (6 bases). V was cut by 5 bases and J by 9 bases, with 13 bases left in between. This CDR3 is 13 amino acids long. Looked up from germline, CDR1 is SEHNR and CDR2 is FQNEAQ (reference sequence). CDR3 region: CASSPPGDWELFF. DNA for the CDR3: TGTGCCAGCAGCCCCCCGGGGGATTGGGAGCTGTTTTTT. Full variable domain (rest looked up from reference TRBV7-9 and TRBJ2-2): DTGVSQNPRHKITKRGQNVTFRCDPISEHNRLYWYRQTLGQGPEFLTYFQNEAQLEKSRLLSDRFSAERPKGSFSTLEIQRTEQGDSAMYLCASSPPGDWELFFGEGSRLTVL.

The chain has TRBV2 and TRBJ2-1, with unresolved D. V lost 5 bases and J lost 7, with 6 bases in between. Germline CDR1 reads SNHLY; CDR2 reads FYNNEI. There are 11 residues in the CDR3. The chain's CDR3 is CASSLPNEQFF. CDR3 nucleotides: TGTGCCAGCAGTCTCCCTAATGAGCAGTTCTTC.

The chain joins TRBV28 to TRBJ1-6; 7 bases line up with TRBD1. V lost 7 bases and J lost 7; bases outside the gene matches: 7. The CDR3 length is 14 residues. Germline V CDR1 and CDR2: MDHEN, SYDVKM. Written as DNA, the CDR3 is TGTGCCAGCAATAACAGGGGAGACAATTCACCCCTCCACTTT. This codes for CASNNRGDNSPLHF.

The genes are TRBV6-2 or TRBV6-3 and TRBJ2-7, with 10 bases that match TRBD2. Germline lookup yields CDR1 MNHEY and CDR2 SVGEGT. The ends lost 0 bases at V and 3 bases at J; junction bases unmatched: 5. CDR3 length equals 16 residues. The CDR3 loop is CASSYSRAGGIYEQYF. The CDR3 nucleotides read TGTGCCAGCAGTTACTCGAGAGCGGGGGGGATCTACGAGCAGTACTTC.

In DNA, the CDR3 is TGTGCCACCGGTGGGCAGGGTGGCGGTCAGCCCCAGCATTTT. This codes for CATGGQGGGQPQHF. This rearrangement joins TRBV24-1 to TRBJ1-5; D perhaps matches TRBD1 (5 bases). Germline V gene lookup returns CDR1 KGHDR and CDR2 SFDVKD. CDR3 length: 14 amino acids. Trimming removed 9 bases from V and 6 bases from J, with 17 bases in between.

The chain is built from TRBV27 and TRBJ2-2; 7 positions match TRBD1. V dropped 5 bases and J dropped 4; count of bases not matched to a gene: 7. Per germline, CDR1 MNHEY and CDR2 SMNVEV (reference sequence). There are 15 residues in the CDR3. The CDR3 spells CASSKQGPSTGELFF. The CDR3 DNA sequence: TGTGCCAGCAGTAAACAGGGGCCTAGCACCGGGGAGCTGTTTTTT.

The V and J genes are TRBV28 and TRBJ2-7, with 7 positions matching TRBD2. V shed 5 bases and J 1 base; nucleotides not matched to a gene: 8. In germline, CDR1 is MDHEN, CDR2 SYDVKM. The CDR3 is 15 amino acids. As DNA, the CDR3 is TGTGCCAGCAGTATCGAGGCTAGCGGATCCTACGAGCAGTACTTC. This sequence encodes CASSIEASGSYEQYF.

The genes are TRBV7-9 and TRBJ1-3, with D uncertain. CDR1 is SEHNR, CDR2 FQNEAQ, per germline (reference sequence). This CDR3 contains 12 residues. The CDR3 bases are TGTGCTGTCTGGAGCTCTGGAAACACCATATATTTT. Amino acid sequence: CAVWSSGNTIYF.

This clone was seen a handful of times. V is TRBV27 and J is TRBJ2-1; TRBD2 matches at 12 bases. Germline lookup yields CDR1 MNHEY and CDR2 SMNVEV (reference sequence). There are 19 residues in the CDR3. V was clipped by 5 bases and J by 0 bases; unmatched bases: 11. This CDR3 reads CASSKLAGGGTSSYNEQFF. In nucleotides, the CDR3 is TGTGCCAGCAGTAAACTAGCGGGGGGCGGCACAAGCTCCTACAATGAGCAGTTCTTC.

This chain links TRBV28 with TRBJ1-2; D uncertain. The CDR3 totals 12 residues. Germline V gene lookup returns CDR1 MDHEN and CDR2 SYDVKM. The germline V and J ends were trimmed by 2 bases and 3 bases, with 4 bases remaining between them. In nucleotides, the CDR3 is TGTGCCAGCAGTTTACGGTACTATGGCTACACCTTC. This sequence encodes CASSLRYYGYTF.

J is TRBJ2-1 and V is TRBV29-1, with no clear D. Trimming removed 1 base from V and 4 bases from J, with 11 bases in between. The CDR3 is made up of 14 amino acids. CDR1 and CDR2 (germline): SQVTM, ANQGSEA. The CDR3, as DNA: TGCAGCGTTGAAGGTTGGCAGGAATACAATGAGCAGTTCTTC. Amino acids: CSVEGWQEYNEQFF.

This sequence joins TRBV5-1 and TRBJ2-7; D may be TRBD2 (11 bases). CDR3 length: 20 residues. The V and J ends lost 1 base and 4 bases respectively, with 30 bases between them. In germline, CDR1 is SGHRS, CDR2 YFSETQ. CDR3 region: CASSLPRTGGRLAGFYEQYF. The CDR3, as DNA: TGCGCCAGCAGCTTGCCCCGGACAGGGGGTAGACTAGCGGGATTTTACGAGCAGTACTTC.

The chain combines TRBV2 with TRBJ2-7, with D perhaps TRBD1 (6 bases). In germline, CDR1 is SNHLY, CDR2 FYNNEI. The CDR3 loop spans 15 amino acids. With 2 bases removed from V and 2 bases from J, the gap between germline ends came to 13 bases. The CDR3 nucleotides read TGTGCCAGCAGTGAATTACAGGGAATCCCCTACGAGCAGTACTTC. This gives the protein CASSELQGIPYEQYF.

The chain recombines TRBV7-8 with TRBJ1-1, with 8 bases that match TRBD1. CDR1 and CDR2 (germline): SGHVS, FQNEAQ. The CDR3 spans 15 residues. V dropped 5 bases and J dropped 4; count of bases not matched to a gene: 9. The CDR3 loop is CASSLPRGTGTEAFF. DNA for the CDR3: TGTGCCAGCAGCCTACCAAGGGGGACAGGCACTGAAGCTTTCTTT.

J is TRBJ1-5 and V is TRBV28; D perhaps matches TRBD1 (5 bases). The CDR3 extends over 13 amino acids. Germline lookup yields CDR1 MDHEN and CDR2 SYDVKM. Trimming removed 2 bases from V and 7 bases from J, with 9 bases in between. In nucleotides, the CDR3 is TGTGCCAGCAGTTTACAGGGAGGACAGCCCCAGCATTTT. Amino acid sequence: CASSLQGGQPQHF.

V usage is TRBV29-1 and J usage is TRBJ2-1; TRBD2 is a possible D gene (5 bases). Trimming removed 4 bases at V and 0 bases at J, with 16 bases between. The germline gives CDR1 SQVTM, CDR2 ANQGSEA. The CDR3 sequence is 16 residues long. The CDR3 is CSVVSDSPSSYNEQFF. For the CDR3, the DNA is TGCAGCGTTGTTTCGGACTCTCCGAGCTCCTACAATGAGCAGTTCTTC.

The chain carries TRBV2 and TRBJ1-4, with TRBD1 identical over 9 bases. The V gene end was trimmed by 1 base and the J gene end by 8 bases; junction bases not matched to a gene: 2. The CDR3 totals 14 residues. Germline CDR1 SNHLY, CDR2 FYNNEI. CDR3 in amino acids: CASSEDRGPEKLFF. The CDR3 bases are TGTGCCAGCAGTGAAGACAGGGGGCCAGAAAAACTGTTTTTT.

The chain employs TRBV19 and TRBJ2-7; 8 positions match TRBD1. CDR1 and CDR2 (germline): LNHDA, SQIVND (reference sequence). The CDR3 spans 13 residues. J gave up 5 bases and V 6 bases, and 6 bases lay outside the gene matches. The CDR3 nucleotides are TGTGCCAGTAGGCGGACAGGGATGGACGAGCAGTACTTC. Amino acid sequence: CASRRTGMDEQYF. The full variable domain, its missing parts supplied by reference TRBV19 and TRBJ2-7, is DGGITQSPKYLFRKEGQNVTLSCEQNLNHDAMYWYRQDPGQGLRLIYYSQIVNDFQKGDIAEGYSVSREKKESFPLTVTSAQKNPTAFYLCASRRTGMDEQYFGPGTRLTVT.

The genes are TRBV6-5 and TRBJ2-7; 7 positions agree with TRBD1. V was clipped by 7 bases and J by 3 bases; unmatched bases: 6. The CDR3 sequence is 13 residues long. Germline V lookup: CDR1 MNHEY, CDR2 SVGAGI. The CDR3 DNA reads TGTGCCAGCACCAAAGGGGACAGCTACGAGCAGTACTTC. Translated: CASTKGDSYEQYF.

The chain combines TRBV5-1 with TRBJ2-7; 10 bases match TRBD1. The CDR3 contains 15 residues. Looked up from germline, CDR1 is SGHRS and CDR2 is YFSETQ. Germline trimming cut 4 bases from V and 6 bases from J; bases unmatched to any gene: 10. Here the CDR3 DNA reads TGCGCCAGCAGCGCTCGGGACAGGGGCTTTTTCGAGCAGTACTTC. It yields the protein CASSARDRGFFEQYF.

Comments on this clone: At one end the junction does not follow the germline gene, possibly because of a read error. This sequence joins TRBV7-9 and TRBJ1-2, with TRBD1 as a possible D gene (5 bases). The CDR3 has 11 residues. From germline, CDR1 is SEHNR and CDR2 FQNEAQ (reference sequence). The CDR3 sequence: CASSLSGGSGF. The DNA for the CDR3 is TGTGCCAGCAGCTTATCTGGGGGGAGTGGCTTC.

Only one count was recorded for this clone. The V call is TRBV29-1, the J call TRBJ2-5; TRBD1 aligns across 11 bases. The CDR3 is 14 residues long. V lost 4 bases, J lost 5 bases, and 6 bases stayed unmatched. Germline V gene sequence: CDR1 SQVTM, CDR2 ANQGSEA. The CDR3 DNA reads as TGCAGCGTTGTGAGGACAGGGGGCGGCGAGACCCAGTACTTC. Translating gives CSVVRTGGGETQYF. Together with reference TRBV29-1 and TRBJ2-5, the CDR3 gives the full variable domain: SAVISQKPSRDICQRGTSLTIQCQVDSQVTMMFWYRQQPGQSLTLIATANQGSEATYESGFVIDKFPISRPNLTFSTLTVSNMSPEDSSIYLCSVVRTGGGETQYFGPGTRLLVL.

The chain carries TRBV7-2 and TRBJ2-1; the D is unclear. CDR3 length: 15 amino acids. Trimming removed 0 bases at V and 5 bases at J, with 11 bases between. CDR1 SGHTA and CDR2 FQGNSA come from the germline V gene. The CDR3 nucleotides are TGTGCCAGCAGCTTAGCGCAGGTTACCAACAATGAGCAGTTCTTC. Translating it yields CASSLAQVTNNEQFF.

This CDR3 reads CASSYTGAGNQPQHF. The DNA of the CDR3 is TGTGCCAGCAGTTATACAGGGGCTGGCAATCAGCCCCAGCATTTT. The chain is built from TRBV13 and TRBJ1-5, with 7 bases identical to TRBD1. This CDR3 is built from 15 residues. Per the germline V gene, CDR1 is PRHDT and CDR2 is FYEKMQ (reference sequence). The V gene end was trimmed by 6 bases and the J gene end by 2 bases; junction bases not matched to a gene: 7.

The rearrangement links TRBV29-1 to TRBJ2-1; D might be TRBD2 (5 bases). V was cut by 3 bases and J by 6 bases, with 21 bases left in between. This CDR3 comprises 16 residues. From germline, CDR1 is SQVTM and CDR2 ANQGSEA. Here the CDR3 reads CSVDLTGSRLFNEQFF. The CDR3 bases are TGCAGCGTTGACCTGACGGGATCCCGACTATTCAATGAGCAGTTCTTC.